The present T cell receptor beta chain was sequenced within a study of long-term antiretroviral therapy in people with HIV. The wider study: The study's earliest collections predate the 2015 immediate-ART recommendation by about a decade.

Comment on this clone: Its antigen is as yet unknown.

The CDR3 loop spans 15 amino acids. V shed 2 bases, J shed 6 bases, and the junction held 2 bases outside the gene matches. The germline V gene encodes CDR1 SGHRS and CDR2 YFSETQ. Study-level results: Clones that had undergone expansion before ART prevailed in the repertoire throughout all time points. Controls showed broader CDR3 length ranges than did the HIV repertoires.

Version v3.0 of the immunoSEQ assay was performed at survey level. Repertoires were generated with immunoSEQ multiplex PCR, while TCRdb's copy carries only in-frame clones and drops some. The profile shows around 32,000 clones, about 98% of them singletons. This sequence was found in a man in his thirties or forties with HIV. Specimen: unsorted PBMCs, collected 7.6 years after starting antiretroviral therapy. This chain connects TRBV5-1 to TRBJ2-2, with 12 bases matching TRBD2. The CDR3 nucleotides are TGCGCCAGCAGCTTCAGGACTAGCGGGGCCGGGGAGCTGTTTTTT. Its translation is CASSFRTSGAGELFF.